These 2 T cell receptor beta chains came from one sample sequenced in a study of blood T cells in healthy people across ages. Then a second PCR, running roughly 7 to 11 cycles, was carried out with a sample-barcoded 5' primer and a J-beta primer mix. MiXCR was run by TCRdb on the 5' RACE reads, yielding one entry per CDR3 protein. The table records over 1,300,000 distinct CDR3 sequences, 45% to 70% of them present only once. The sample comprised blood. The source of these receptors is a man between 18 and 29 years old in good health.

In its sample, this clonotype was seen a few times. V gene TRBV29-1 combines with J gene TRBJ1-1, with unresolved D. V was pared by 6 bases and J by 1 base, with 15 bases between. Per the germline V gene, CDR1 is SQVTM and CDR2 is ANQGSEA. The CDR3 sequence is 14 residues long. CDR3 bases: TGCAGCGTGGTCGGTCTTTCAACGAACACTGAAGCTTTCTTT. This sequence encodes CSVVGLSTNTEAFF. Drawing the rest from reference TRBV29-1 and TRBJ1-1, the complete variable domain is SAVISQKPSRDICQRGTSLTIQCQVDSQVTMMFWYRQQPGQSLTLIATANQGSEATYESGFVIDKFPISRPNLTFSTLTVSNMSPEDSSIYLCSVVGLSTNTEAFFGQGTRLTVV.

V usage is TRBV28 and J usage is TRBJ2-7; D call uncertain. The CDR3 contains 13 residues. Between the trimmed V and J ends, which lost 10 bases and 3 bases, there was a span of 16 bases. Germline-derived CDR1 and CDR2 are MDHEN and SYDVKM. CDR3 nucleotides: TGTGCCACCATCCGAGCCAAGGGCTACGAGCAGTACTTC. Translating it yields CATIRAKGYEQYF.